This T cell receptor (beta chain) emerged from a study of blood T cell repertoires in COVID-19. About the research overall: Sites in the United States, Italy and Spain provided acute and convalescent COVID-19 samples. Nucleic acid was either cDNA or gDNA, and it came from T cells, B-cell-depleted T cells, or PBMCs.

Per germline, CDR1 MNHEY and CDR2 SVGAGI. This CDR3 contains 15 residues. V lost 0 bases and J 4 bases, leaving 9 bases between the germline ends. Per the original data handling: How many nucleated cells were present was estimated from reference gene primer amplification. TCRdb's table, derived via immunoSEQ multiplex PCR, lists solely in-frame clones and lacks some. D and trimming were read from the DNA, whereas the V and J calls and clone size are those reported in that table. Seen here are about 190,000 clones, nearly 85% observed once, and the top ten hold roughly 5.1%. This TCR was recovered from a woman aged 25 to 39 with acute or convalescent COVID-19. The sequenced sample consisted of peripheral blood. The rearrangement links TRBV6-5 to TRBJ2-2; D ambiguous. Here the CDR3 reads CASSYSISGTGELFF. CDR3 bases: TGTGCCAGCAGTTACTCGATTTCGGGCACCGGGGAGCTGTTTTTT.